One T cell receptor beta chain is described in this entry. The data were produced by immunoSEQ multiplex PCR, yet TCRdb's version contains in-frame clones alone and is incomplete. Among about 97,000 clones listed, 70% to 90% were seen once. These data belong to a study of blood T cell repertoires in COVID-19. The ends were cut back, 1 base at V and 5 bases at J, with 15 bases in the middle. Germline V gives CDR1 SGHRS, CDR2 YFSETQ. CDR3 length: 15 amino acids. The chain is built from TRBV5-1 and TRBJ1-1; D is uncertain. Material: peripheral blood. This receptor was taken from a human donor in a cohort sampled during active COVID-19. The CDR3 here is CASSLTGEVWTEAFF. Here the CDR3 DNA reads TGCGCCAGCAGCTTGACCGGGGAGGTTTGGACTGAAGCTTTCTTT.